These 19 T cell receptor beta chains share one sample of origin, sequenced in a study of cytomegalovirus exposure and HLA in healthy donors. This PCR relied on a set of 60 Vbeta primers and 13 Jbeta primers. This table comes from immunoSEQ multiplex PCR, and its TCRdb copy is limited to in-frame clones, with some not included. This table has around 150,000 clones, about four fifths appearing once. The sequencing sample was made of PBMCs. All receptors come from a girl aged 10-17 years in good health and CMV-seropositive.

This CDR3 reads CASIPGPRNTIYF. The CDR3 DNA is TGTGCCAGCATCCCAGGGCCGAGAAACACCATATATTTT. The chain uses TRBV28 and TRBJ1-3, with D perhaps matching TRBD1 (5 bases). Trimming shortened V by 7 bases and J by 5 bases, and 12 bases separated the two germline ends. Germline assignment: CDR1 MDHEN and CDR2 SYDVKM. The CDR3 length is 13 residues.

The gene calls are TRBV10-2 and TRBJ2-5; 8 bases align to TRBD2. Per the germline V gene, CDR1 is WSHSY and CDR2 is SAAADI. The CDR3 runs 14 residues. Trimming removed 0 bases from V and 7 bases from J; junction bases left unmatched: 4. The chain's CDR3 is CASSESSLAGTQYF. The DNA for the CDR3 is TGCGCCAGCAGTGAGTCGTCGCTAGCGGGGACCCAGTACTTC.

This clone turned up a few times. The J gene is TRBJ1-1, the V gene TRBV6-6, with TRBD1 as a possible D gene (6 bases). This CDR3 has 14 residues. Germline-derived CDR1 and CDR2 are MNHNY and SVGAGI (reference sequence). V was trimmed by 4 bases and J by 7 bases, leaving 16 bases between them. The CDR3 loop reads CASSLPTGLSEAFF. CDR3 in DNA: TGTGCCAGCAGTTTACCGACAGGTTTGAGTGAAGCTTTCTTT.

The V call is TRBV29-1, the J call TRBJ2-5, with 12 bases identical to TRBD1. The length of the CDR3 is 18 residues. The ends lost 5 bases at V and 5 bases at J; junction bases unmatched: 18. Germline V gene sequence: CDR1 SQVTM, CDR2 ANQGSEA. CDR3 loop: CSVSRRGQGAYPLETQYF. CDR3 DNA sequence: TGCAGCGTTAGCCGACGGGGACAGGGGGCATATCCCCTGGAGACCCAGTACTTC. The whole variable domain, remainder taken from reference TRBV29-1 and TRBJ2-5, is SAVISQKPSRDICQRGTSLTIQCQVDSQVTMMFWYRQQPGQSLTLIATANQGSEATYESGFVIDKFPISRPNLTFSTLTVSNMSPEDSSIYLCSVSRRGQGAYPLETQYFGPGTRLLVL.

V is TRBV4-1 and J is TRBJ1-1, with D perhaps TRBD1 (6 bases). This CDR3 contains 14 residues. The germline V gene encodes CDR1 MGHRA and CDR2 YSYEKL. Trimming shortened V by 0 bases and J by 5 bases, and 10 bases separated the two germline ends. The CDR3 is CASSQDSTGTEAFF. The CDR3 nucleotides are TGCGCCAGCAGCCAAGATAGCACAGGGACTGAAGCTTTCTTT.

The table lists this clone with a few counts. The chain couples TRBV18 to TRBJ2-5; D gene uncertain. The germline CDR1 and CDR2 sequences are KGHSH and LQKENI. The CDR3 loop spans 13 amino acids. The V and J ends lost 4 bases and 2 bases respectively, with 8 bases between them. CDR3 in DNA: TGTGCCAGCTCACAAACAGCACAAGAGACCCAGTACTTC. This encodes CASSQTAQETQYF.

The sample holds a few counts of this clone. J is TRBJ2-3 and V is TRBV11-2; a weak D match, TRBD2 (6 bases). From germline, CDR1 is SGHAT and CDR2 FQNNGV. Trimming stripped 5 bases from V and 1 base from J, with 13 bases between. CDR3 length equals 15 residues. Here the CDR3 reads CASSPGQRGTDTQYF. The CDR3 DNA follows: TGTGCCAGCAGCCCGGGCCAGCGGGGCACAGATACGCAGTATTTT.

The genes are TRBV4-1 and TRBJ2-3; 11 nucleotides agree with TRBD2. Per germline, CDR1 MGHRA and CDR2 YSYEKL. J lost 2 bases, V lost 0 bases, and 1 base had no gene match. CDR3 length: 16 amino acids. The CDR3 nucleotides read TGCGCCAGCAGCCAAGAACTAGCGGGAGACACAGATACGCAGTATTTT. Translation: CASSQELAGDTDTQYF.

This clone was recorded once. V gene TRBV29-1 combines with J gene TRBJ2-5, with D perhaps TRBD2 (5 bases). V lost 2 bases, J lost 4 bases, and 17 bases lay in between. In germline, CDR1 is SQVTM, CDR2 ANQGSEA. The CDR3 contains 15 residues. Written as DNA, the CDR3 is TGCAGCGTTGAAAGCGGAGCGGAGGTCTTAGAGACCCAGTACTTC. Protein product: CSVESGAEVLETQYF.

Only a few counts were recorded for this clone. The chain couples TRBV2 to TRBJ2-2; D perhaps matches TRBD2 (5 bases). Trimming stripped 2 bases from V and 4 bases from J, with 5 bases between. The CDR3 runs to 13 residues. Germline V gene lookup returns CDR1 SNHLY and CDR2 FYNNEI. CDR3 protein: CASSELATGELFF. In nucleotides, the CDR3 is TGTGCCAGCAGTGAACTAGCCACCGGGGAGCTGTTTTTT. The variable domain in full, with the rest retrieved from reference TRBV2 and TRBJ2-2, is EPEVTQTPSHQVTQMGQEVILRCVPISNHLYFYWYRQILGQKVEFLVSFYNNEISEKSEIFDDQFSVERPDGSNFTLKIRSTKLEDSAMYFCASSELATGELFFGEGSRLTVL.

The chain has TRBV2 and TRBJ1-2; 7 bases line up with TRBD1. V shed 0 bases, J shed 5 bases, and the junction held 3 bases outside the gene matches. The CDR3 is made up of 14 amino acids. Germline loops: CDR1 SNHLY, CDR2 FYNNEI. The CDR3 nucleotides are TGTGCCAGCAGTGAAGCAGGGGGCGATTATGGCTACACCTTC. Translating it yields CASSEAGGDYGYTF.

This clone was observed once. The genes are TRBV6-1 and TRBJ2-5; possibly TRBD1 for D (6 bases). The CDR3 covers 14 residues. Germline CDR1 is MNHNS and CDR2 is SASEGT. V lost 1 base, J lost 11 bases, and 17 bases lay in between. The CDR3 coding sequence is TGTGCCAGCAGTGAAGGCAGGGGAAGTCATGAGCAGTACTTC. As protein: CASSEGRGSHEQYF.

This clone was seen once. The chain combines TRBV6-5 with TRBJ2-1, with TRBD2 identical over 11 bases. Germline V gene sequence: CDR1 MNHEY, CDR2 SVGAGI. The CDR3 totals 15 residues. J was trimmed by 7 bases and V by 2 bases; bases with no gene match: 4. As DNA, the CDR3 is TGTGCCAGCAGTTACATAGCGGGAGGGTCAAATGAGCAGTTCTTC. It translates to CASSYIAGGSNEQFF.

The chain couples TRBV15 to TRBJ1-2; possible D gene TRBD1, 5 bases. CDR3 size: 15 residues. Germline loops: CDR1 LNHNV, CDR2 YYDKDF (reference sequence). Trimming took 0 bases from V and 4 from J, leaving 12 bases between them. The CDR3 spells CATSRDPGGTYGYTF. The CDR3 DNA follows: TGTGCCACCAGCAGAGATCCTGGGGGGACCTATGGCTACACCTTC. Full variable domain (rest looked up from reference TRBV15 and TRBJ1-2): DAMVIQNPRYQVTQFGKPVTLSCSQTLNHNVMYWYQQKSSQAPKLLFHYYDKDFNNEADTPDNFQSRRPNTSFCFLDIRSPGLGDTAMYLCATSRDPGGTYGYTFGSGTRLTVV.

The V and J genes are TRBV7-9 and TRBJ1-2; 7 bases are a match to TRBD1. The CDR3 extends over 15 amino acids. The ends lost 3 bases at V and 3 bases at J; junction bases unmatched: 7. Per germline, CDR1 SEHNR and CDR2 FQNEAQ (reference sequence). The CDR3 nucleotides are TGTGCCAGCAGCTTCCAGGGGGTAAGGGACTATGGCTACACCTTC. As protein: CASSFQGVRDYGYTF.

Notes on this clone: At one end, the junction sequence differs from germline, possibly due to a read error. V gene TRBV7-9 combines with J gene TRBJ2-5; 13 bases are shared with TRBD2. The CDR3 sequence is 14 residues long. The germline gives CDR1 SEHNR, CDR2 FQNEAQ (reference sequence). The CDR3 DNA follows: TGTTCCAGCAGCTTACTACTAGCGGGGGGGGCCCAGTACTTC. This encodes CSSSLLLAGGAQYF.

CDR3 bases: TGTGCCAGCAGCTTGACAGCCTTCTACGAGCAGTACTTC. It codes for CASSLTAFYEQYF. This chain connects TRBV27 to TRBJ2-7; TRBD1 is a possible D gene (5 bases). Germline CDR1 reads MNHEY; CDR2 reads SMNVEV (reference sequence). V lost 6 bases to trimming and J lost 3 bases, with 12 bases between them. CDR3 size: 13 residues.

V is TRBV29-1 and J is TRBJ1-1; the D is unclear. This CDR3 comprises 9 residues. Germline V gene sequence: CDR1 SQVTM, CDR2 ANQGSEA. Trimming pared 7 bases from V and 4 bases from J, leaving 4 bases between. CDR3 nucleotide sequence: TGCAGCGCGGGCACTGAAGCTTTCTTT. Protein product: CSAGTEAFF.

Worth noting for this clone: Other DNA variants within this sample encode the same CDR3. V and J are TRBV6-1 and TRBJ1-5; no firm D call. The CDR3 runs 15 residues. V was trimmed by 5 bases and J by 3 bases, leaving 14 bases between them. In germline, CDR1 is MNHNS, CDR2 SASEGT. Here the CDR3 DNA reads TGTGCCAGCAGTAGAATGTGGCGGCACAATCAGCCCCAGCATTTT. This translates into CASSRMWRHNQPQHF.